This TCR beta chain was retrieved from a study of T cells in Graves' hyperthyroidism and ophthalmopathy. This clonotype was detected ten times or more. Its antigen is not identified. From more than 9 ml of fresh peripheral blood, PBMCs were isolated. RNA transcripts were the template for amplifying TCR beta CDR3 regions. The TCR CDR3 first-round RT-PCR relied on the HTBI primer set. TCRdb re-analysed the multiplex PCR reads in MiXCR, keeping a single row per CDR3 protein. The data contain about 290,000 distinct CDR3 sequences, 13% of them seen just once; the ten biggest clones take up 7.8%. Trimming removed 4 bases from V and 0 bases from J; junction bases left unmatched: 5. Germline CDR1 and CDR2: MDHEN and SYDVKM. There are 16 residues in the CDR3. Study-wide points: Most clonotypes that expanded in the thyroid above 0.001 also showed up in blood. Ophthalmopathy could be told apart from stable hyperthyroidism with a 13 V-J model. The model anticipated ophthalmopathy a median about 7.1 months pre-onset.

The rearrangement links TRBV28 to TRBJ2-7; 11 bases match TRBD1. The sample consisted of blood. This TCR was sampled from a woman aged 25 to 39 with Graves' hyperthyroidism that later progressed to Graves' ophthalmopathy. The CDR3 here is CASSSSGTGGSYEQYF. The CDR3, as DNA: TGTGCCAGCAGTTCATCCGGGACAGGGGGCTCCTACGAGCAGTACTTC. Full variable domain (outside the CDR3, taken from reference TRBV28 and TRBJ2-7): DVKVTQSSRYLVKRTGEKVFLECVQDMDHENMFWYRQDPGLGLRLIYFSYDVKMKEKGDIPEGYSVSREKKERFSLILESASTNQTSMYLCASSSSGTGGSYEQYFGPGTRLTVT.